A single sample gave rise to the 14 T cell receptor beta chains below, sequenced in a study of T cell repertoires in cytomegalovirus infection. Their recognized antigens are unknown. TCRdb ran MiXCR on the reads and lists one entry per CDR3 protein. This sample has approximately 1,000,000 distinct CDR3 sequences, with about a third found just once. The sequences come from cultured CD8+ T cells from PBMCs, collected from culture after CMV antigen stimulation. These receptors all come from a human donor in good health (CMV status not recorded). Some clones in this sample may be carry-over from other donors' samples.

This chain joins TRBV6-5 and TRBJ2-3; D may be TRBD1 (6 bases). V gave up 2 bases and J gave up 3 bases, with 21 bases separating them. This CDR3 spans 18 amino acids. Looked up from germline, CDR1 is MNHEY and CDR2 is SVGAGI. CDR3 sequence (DNA): TGTGCCAGCAGTTACCTTCGGCGAATTGACAGGTCTACAGATACGCAGTATTTT. Encoded protein: CASSYLRRIDRSTDTQYF.

This clonotype appeared a few times. At one end, the junction sequence differs from germline, possibly due to a read error. This rearrangement joins TRBV4-3 to TRBJ2-3; 8 nucleotides agree with TRBD1. This CDR3 has 14 amino acids. CDR1 is LGHNA and CDR2 is YSLEER in the germline V gene. The CDR3 loop is CASSQDRGPDTQYF. For the CDR3, the DNA is TGTGCCAGCAGCCAAGACAGGGGACCAGATACGCAGTATTTT.

V usage is TRBV19 and J usage is TRBJ1-1; no reliable D call. The CDR3 contains 12 residues. Per germline, CDR1 LNHDA and CDR2 SQIVND (reference sequence). Trimming removed 4 bases from V and 3 bases from J, with 6 bases in between. This CDR3 is CASSTEDTEAFF. The CDR3 DNA follows: TGTGCCAGTAGTACGGAGGACACTGAAGCTTTCTTT.

There are a few counts of this clonotype. CDR3 sequence (DNA): TGTGCCATCCTTACAGCCAACACTGAAGCTTTCTTT. Translated, it gives CAILTANTEAFF. V usage is TRBV10-3 and J usage is TRBJ1-1, with D unclear. Trimming stripped 8 bases from V and 2 bases from J, with 9 bases between. This CDR3 has 12 residues. Germline CDR1 reads ENHRY; CDR2 reads SYGVKD.

The rearrangement joins TRBV27 to TRBJ1-1; 8 bases fit TRBD1. V gave up 6 bases and J gave up 2 bases; unmatched junction bases: 11. This CDR3 region has 16 residues. CDR1 and CDR2 (germline): MNHEY, SMNVEV (reference sequence). Here the CDR3 reads CASRKGQGVANTEAFF. CDR3 nucleotides: TGTGCCAGCAGAAAAGGACAGGGAGTGGCAAACACTGAAGCTTTCTTT.

This clonotype was seen only a few times. V is TRBV7-2 and J is TRBJ2-1, with TRBD2 identical over 16 bases. V shed 8 bases and J 5 bases; nucleotides not matched to a gene: 18. Germline loops: CDR1 SGHTA, CDR2 FQGNSA. The CDR3 totals 20 residues. Written as DNA, the CDR3 is TGTGCCAGCTCCAATCTTCCAACCGGGACTAGCGGGGGGGCAAACAATGAGCAGTTCTTC. As protein: CASSNLPTGTSGGANNEQFF.

About this clonotype itself: This clone may be a read error of a much larger clone one base away. V is TRBV7-2 and J is TRBJ2-6; a possible D gene is TRBD1 (5 bases). Germline lookup yields CDR1 SGHTA and CDR2 FQGNSA. The CDR3 length is 15 residues. The CDR3 bases are TGTGCCAGCAGTTGGATGGCCTCTGGGGCCAACGTCCCGACTTTC. Amino acid sequence: CASSWMASGANVPTF.

The chain recombines TRBV9 with TRBJ2-4; D is unclear. The germline CDR1 and CDR2 sequences are SGDLS and YYNGEE. The CDR3 spans 13 residues. V dropped 0 bases and J dropped 4 bases, with 5 bases sitting between them. This CDR3 is CASSVGHKNIQYF. CDR3 sequence (DNA): TGTGCCAGCAGCGTAGGGCATAAAAACATTCAGTACTTC.

This chain links TRBV4-3 with TRBJ1-4; D call uncertain. Trimming removed 4 bases at V and 0 bases at J, with 9 bases between. CDR1 LGHNA and CDR2 YSLEER come from the germline V gene. The CDR3 runs to 15 residues. CDR3 coding DNA: TGCGCCAGCAGCCTGACATTTCCAACTAATGAAAAACTGTTTTTT. Its translation is CASSLTFPTNEKLFF.

The chain links TRBV9 to TRBJ1-1, with a weak D call TRBD1 (5 bases). The CDR3 has 15 residues. CDR1 is SGDLS and CDR2 is YYNGEE in the germline V gene. With 0 bases removed from V and 1 base from J, the gap between germline ends came to 10 bases. The CDR3 loop reads CASSVGSGANTEAFF. The CDR3 nucleotides read TGTGCCAGCAGCGTAGGGTCCGGGGCGAACACTGAAGCTTTCTTT. Using reference TRBV9 and TRBJ1-1 for the parts outside the CDR3, the full variable domain is DSGVTQTPKHLITATGQRVTLRCSPRSGDLSVYWYQQSLDQGLQFLIQYYNGEERAKGNILERFSAQQFPDLHSELNLSSLELGDSALYFCASSVGSGANTEAFFGQGTRLTVV.

This clonotype was counted a few times. This chain connects TRBV7-9 to TRBJ1-2; 9 bases are shared with TRBD1. The CDR3 covers 16 residues. The germline CDR1 and CDR2 sequences are SEHNR and FQNEAQ (reference sequence). V lost 5 bases and J lost 4; bases outside the gene matches: 11. CDR3 nucleotides: TGTGCCAGCAGCCCCGGGACAGGGCCCTCCCGCTATGGCTACACCTTC. This gives the protein CASSPGTGPSRYGYTF.

This clonotype was counted only a few times. The V call is TRBV7-8, the J call TRBJ1-4, with D maybe TRBD1 (5 bases). CDR3 length: 16 residues. V lost 0 bases to trimming and J lost 0 bases, with 8 bases between them. The germline V gene encodes CDR1 SGHVS and CDR2 FQNEAQ. CDR3 sequence reads: CASSLAWGSTNEKLFF. In nucleotides, the CDR3 is TGTGCCAGCAGCTTAGCGTGGGGGTCAACTAATGAAAAACTGTTTTTT.

This clonotype has at least ten counts. The chain carries TRBV28 and TRBJ2-3; 8 bases align to TRBD2. Germline assignment: CDR1 MDHEN and CDR2 SYDVKM. Losses at the gene ends were 2 bases for V and 2 bases for J; bases not matched to a gene: 9. The CDR3 is 17 amino acids. DNA of the CDR3: TGTGCCAGCAGTTTAGACCCAAGCGGGGGAAACACAGATACGCAGTATTTT. Amino acids: CASSLDPSGGNTDTQYF.

This clonotype was seen only a few times. V and J are TRBV7-6 and TRBJ2-3, with TRBD2 matching over 8 bases. The CDR3 has 17 amino acids. Unmatched junction bases numbered 7, after V lost 2 bases and J lost 0 bases. The germline V gene encodes CDR1 SGHVS and CDR2 FNYEAQ. DNA of the CDR3: TGTGCCAGCAGCTTACGAGCGGGGGAAGGGAGCACAGATACGCAGTATTTT. Translating gives CASSLRAGEGSTDTQYF.